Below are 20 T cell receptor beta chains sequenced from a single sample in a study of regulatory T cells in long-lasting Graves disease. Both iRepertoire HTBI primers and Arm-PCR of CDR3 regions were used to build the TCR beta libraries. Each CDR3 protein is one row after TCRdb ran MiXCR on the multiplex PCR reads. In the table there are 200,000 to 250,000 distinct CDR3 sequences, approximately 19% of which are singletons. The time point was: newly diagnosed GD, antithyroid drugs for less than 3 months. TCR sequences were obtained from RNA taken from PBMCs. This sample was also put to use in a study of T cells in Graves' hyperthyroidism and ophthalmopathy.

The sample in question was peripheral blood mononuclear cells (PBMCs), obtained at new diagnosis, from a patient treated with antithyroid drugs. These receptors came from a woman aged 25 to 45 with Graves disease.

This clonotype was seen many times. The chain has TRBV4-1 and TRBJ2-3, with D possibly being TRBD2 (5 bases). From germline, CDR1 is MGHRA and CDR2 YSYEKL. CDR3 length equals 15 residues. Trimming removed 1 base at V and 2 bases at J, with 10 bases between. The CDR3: CASSQGRGLTDTQYF. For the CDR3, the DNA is TGCGCCAGCAGCCAAGGGCGTGGACTCACAGATACGCAGTATTTT.

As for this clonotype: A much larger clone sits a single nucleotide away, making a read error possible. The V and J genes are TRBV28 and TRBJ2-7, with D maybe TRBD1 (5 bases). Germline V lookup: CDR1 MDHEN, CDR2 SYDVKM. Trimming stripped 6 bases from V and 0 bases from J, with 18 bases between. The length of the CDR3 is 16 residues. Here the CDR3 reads CASSPIGASGSYEQYF. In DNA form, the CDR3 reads TGTGCCAGCAGCCCGATAGGGGCCTCAGGCTCCTACGAGCAGTACTTC.

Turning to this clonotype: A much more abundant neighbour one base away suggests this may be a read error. CDR3 coding DNA: TGTGTCAGCAGTTACGGGACGGTAAATTCACCCCTCCACTTT. The encoded protein is CVSSYGTVNSPLHF. The chain employs TRBV27 and TRBJ1-6, with a weak D call TRBD1 (5 bases). This CDR3 comprises 14 residues. Germline V gene data show CDR1 as MNHEY and CDR2 as SMNVEV (reference sequence).

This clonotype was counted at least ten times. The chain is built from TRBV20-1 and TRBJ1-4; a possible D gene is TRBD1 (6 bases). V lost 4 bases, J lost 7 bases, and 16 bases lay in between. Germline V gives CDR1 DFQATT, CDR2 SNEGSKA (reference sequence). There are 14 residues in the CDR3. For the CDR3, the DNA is TGCAGTGCTATATTACAGGGCGTGGGTGAAAAACTGTTTTTT. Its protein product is CSAILQGVGEKLFF.

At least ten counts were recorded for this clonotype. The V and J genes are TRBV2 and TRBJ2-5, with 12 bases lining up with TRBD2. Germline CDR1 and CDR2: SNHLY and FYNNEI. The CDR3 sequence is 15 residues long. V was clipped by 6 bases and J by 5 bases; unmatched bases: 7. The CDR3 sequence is CASRTSGSRWETQYF. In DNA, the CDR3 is TGTGCCAGCAGGACTAGCGGGAGTCGGTGGGAGACCCAGTACTTC.

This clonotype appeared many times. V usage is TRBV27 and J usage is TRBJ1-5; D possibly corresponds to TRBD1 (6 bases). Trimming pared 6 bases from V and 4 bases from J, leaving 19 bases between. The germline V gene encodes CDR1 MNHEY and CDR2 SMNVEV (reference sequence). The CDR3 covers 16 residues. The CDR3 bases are TGTGCCAGCAGGAATCAGGGGAGGCTATGGAATCAGCCCCAGCATTTT. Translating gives CASRNQGRLWNQPQHF.

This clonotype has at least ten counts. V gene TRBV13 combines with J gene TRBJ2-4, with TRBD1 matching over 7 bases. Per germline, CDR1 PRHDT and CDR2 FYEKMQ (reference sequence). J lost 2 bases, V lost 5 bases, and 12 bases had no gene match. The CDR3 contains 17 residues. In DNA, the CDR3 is TGTGCCAGCAGCCGTCGTTCGACAGGGCCTCCCAAAAACATTCAGTACTTC. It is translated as CASSRRSTGPPKNIQYF.

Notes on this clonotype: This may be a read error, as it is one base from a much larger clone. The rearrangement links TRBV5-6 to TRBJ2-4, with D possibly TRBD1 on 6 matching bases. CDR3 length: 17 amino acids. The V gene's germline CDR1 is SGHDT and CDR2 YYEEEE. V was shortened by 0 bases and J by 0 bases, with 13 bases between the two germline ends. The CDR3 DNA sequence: TGTGCCAGCAGCTTGGCAGGGGTGGGCCTAGCCAAAAACATTCAGTACTTC. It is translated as CASSLAGVGLAKNIQYF.

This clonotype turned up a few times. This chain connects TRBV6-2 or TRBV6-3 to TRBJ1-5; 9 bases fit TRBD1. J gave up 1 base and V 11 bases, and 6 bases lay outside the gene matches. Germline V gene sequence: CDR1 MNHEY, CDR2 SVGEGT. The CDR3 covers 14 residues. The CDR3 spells CAADRGMSNQPQHF. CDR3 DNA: TGTGCCGCCGACAGGGGGATGAGCAATCAGCCCCAGCATTTT.

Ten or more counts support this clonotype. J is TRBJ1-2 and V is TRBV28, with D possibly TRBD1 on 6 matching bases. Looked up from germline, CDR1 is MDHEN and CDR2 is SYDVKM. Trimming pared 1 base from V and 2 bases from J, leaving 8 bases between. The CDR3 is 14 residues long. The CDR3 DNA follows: TGTGCCAGCAGTTTATTAACAGGGAACTATGGCTACACCTTC. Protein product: CASSLLTGNYGYTF.

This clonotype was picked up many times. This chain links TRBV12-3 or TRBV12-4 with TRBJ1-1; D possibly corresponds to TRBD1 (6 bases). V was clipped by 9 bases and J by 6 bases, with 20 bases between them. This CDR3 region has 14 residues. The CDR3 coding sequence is TGTGCCAGTACCGTTCTTCCAGGGGCTGCTGAAGCTTTCTTT. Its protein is CASTVLPGAAEAFF.

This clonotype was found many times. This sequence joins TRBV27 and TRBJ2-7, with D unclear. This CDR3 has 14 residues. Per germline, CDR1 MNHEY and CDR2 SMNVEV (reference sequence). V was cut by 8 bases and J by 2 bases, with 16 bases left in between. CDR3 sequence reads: CASSSRTKTYEQYF. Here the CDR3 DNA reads TGTGCCAGCTCTTCGAGAACGAAAACCTACGAGCAGTACTTC.

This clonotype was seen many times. DNA of the CDR3: TGTGCCAGCCGGCGGCAGCGGATGAACACTGAAGCTTTCTTT. Translated: CASRRQRMNTEAFF. The V gene is TRBV28, the J gene TRBJ1-1; no clear D. Trimming took off 8 bases at V and 0 bases at J, with 13 bases between the two ends. CDR1 is MDHEN, CDR2 SYDVKM, per germline. This CDR3 contains 14 residues. The variable domain in full, completed from reference TRBV28 and TRBJ1-1, reads DVKVTQSSRYLVKRTGEKVFLECVQDMDHENMFWYRQDPGLGLRLIYFSYDVKMKEKGDIPEGYSVSREKKERFSLILESASTNQTSMYLCASRRQRMNTEAFFGQGTRLTVV.

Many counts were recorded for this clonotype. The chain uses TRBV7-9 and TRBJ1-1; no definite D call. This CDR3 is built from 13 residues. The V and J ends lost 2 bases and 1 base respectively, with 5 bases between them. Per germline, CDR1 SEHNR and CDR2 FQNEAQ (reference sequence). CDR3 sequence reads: CASSLTRNTEAFF. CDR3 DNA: TGTGCCAGCAGCTTAACGCGGAACACTGAAGCTTTCTTT.

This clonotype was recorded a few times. The CDR3 loop is CASSFEGGGKLFF. The CDR3 nucleotides are TGTGCCAGCAGTTTTGAGGGGGGGGGAAAACTGTTTTTT. This chain uses TRBV28 with TRBJ1-4, with D possibly matching TRBD1 (6 bases). With 3 bases removed from V and 10 bases from J, the gap between germline ends came to 12 bases. The CDR3 runs 13 residues. The V gene's germline CDR1 is MDHEN and CDR2 SYDVKM. Variable domain in full (rest from reference TRBV28 and TRBJ1-4): DVKVTQSSRYLVKRTGEKVFLECVQDMDHENMFWYRQDPGLGLRLIYFSYDVKMKEKGDIPEGYSVSREKKERFSLILESASTNQTSMYLCASSFEGGGKLFFGSGTQLSVL.

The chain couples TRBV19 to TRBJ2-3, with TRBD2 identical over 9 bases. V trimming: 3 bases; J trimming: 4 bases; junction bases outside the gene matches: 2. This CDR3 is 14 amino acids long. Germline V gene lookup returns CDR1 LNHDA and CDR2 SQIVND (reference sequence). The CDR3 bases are TGTGCCAGTAGTATTCGCGGGGGGGCAGATACGCAGTATTTT. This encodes CASSIRGGADTQYF.

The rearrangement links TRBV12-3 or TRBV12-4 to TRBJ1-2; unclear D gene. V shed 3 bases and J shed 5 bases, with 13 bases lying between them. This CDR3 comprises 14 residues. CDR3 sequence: CASSFLGGVYGYTF. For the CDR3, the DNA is TGTGCCAGCAGTTTCCTCGGCGGGGTGTATGGCTACACCTTC.

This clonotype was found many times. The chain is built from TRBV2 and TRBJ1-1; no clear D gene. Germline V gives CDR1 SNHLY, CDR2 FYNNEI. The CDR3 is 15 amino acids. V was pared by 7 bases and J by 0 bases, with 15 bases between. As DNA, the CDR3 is TGTGCCAGCAAAGGAGAGCAGAGCATGAACACTGAAGCTTTCTTT. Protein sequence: CASKGEQSMNTEAFF.

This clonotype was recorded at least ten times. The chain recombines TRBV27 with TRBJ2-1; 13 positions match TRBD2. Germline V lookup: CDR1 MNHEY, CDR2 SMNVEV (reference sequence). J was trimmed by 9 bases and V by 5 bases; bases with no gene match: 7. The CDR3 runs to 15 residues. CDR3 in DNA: TGTGCCAGCAGTGTCACTAGCGGGGGGGCGGGTGAGCAGTTCTTC. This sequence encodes CASSVTSGGAGEQFF.

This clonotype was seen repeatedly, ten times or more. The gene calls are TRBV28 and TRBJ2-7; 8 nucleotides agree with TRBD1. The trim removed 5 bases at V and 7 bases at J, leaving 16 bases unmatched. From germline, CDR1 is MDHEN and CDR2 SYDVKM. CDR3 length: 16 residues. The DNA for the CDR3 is TGTGCCAGCAGTCAATCCGGGACAGGTGGTTTCGGAGAGCAGTACTTC. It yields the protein CASSQSGTGGFGEQYF.